The clone carrying this T cell receptor (beta chain) was seen more than once but under ten times. A single record per CDR3 protein comes from TCRdb applying MiXCR to the 5' RACE reads. The sample includes about 560,000 distinct CDR3 sequences, 20% to 25% of them seen just once. Germline lookup yields CDR1 SGHKS and CDR2 YYEKEE (reference sequence). J gave up 0 bases and V 3 bases, and 5 bases lay outside the gene matches. The CDR3 extends over 16 amino acids. The data were taken from a study of T-cell memory formation after mild COVID-19. J is TRBJ2-1 and V is TRBV5-5; TRBD1 matches at 8 bases. The sequence was collected from an adult woman who had mild COVID-19 (a few samples of this study predate the infection). Cell type and time point are not known. Specimen: PBMCs or a T cell subset sorted from them (not recorded which). The CDR3 bases are TGTGCCAGCAGCTCCTACAGGGGGAGCTCCTACAATGAGCAGTTCTTC. Residues: CASSSYRGSSYNEQFF.